This TCR beta chain comes out of a study of T cell responses to AZD1222 COVID-19 vaccine. Study at large: Second-dose schedules of about 4 or about 12 weeks were combined. Study-wide findings and caveats: Just a handful of people given AZD1222 tested seropositive at baseline.

Remarks on this clone: The antigen remains unidentified.

Germline values: CDR1 SQVTM, CDR2 ANQGSEA. The CDR3 sequence is 15 residues long. V lost 4 bases, J lost 5 bases, and 11 bases stayed unmatched. Only in-frame clones appear in the TCRdb table, and some are missing; sequencing was by immunoSEQ multiplex PCR. Found here are 70,000 to 90,000 clones, about 72% of them singletons; the top ten hold 21%. The sequence was obtained from an adult in good health. The rearrangement links TRBV29-1 to TRBJ2-1; 7 positions match TRBD1. Sequencing used peripheral blood, obtained on day 0 of AZD1222 vaccination. The CDR3 reads CSVVDRGQANNEQFF. DNA of the CDR3: TGCAGCGTTGTGGATCGAGGACAGGCTAACAATGAGCAGTTCTTC.